The source of this T cell receptor (beta chain) is a study of human T cells and chemical hapten exposure. Study at large: Application of 0.01% DPC to the upper back was done by patch test, with a reading at 6 days.

This clonotype was recorded many times. The time point was: patch test 2, 6 weeks after DPC sensitization. Treatment given: therapeutic diphenylcyclopropenone sensitization with weekly scalp DPC. Individual cDNA molecules each carried unique molecular identifiers attached by the library. Authors' data handling: With a range of 23,224 to 690,600, the median per sample was about 92,000 TCRs. TCRdb redid the calling of the RACE reads with MiXCR, one entry per CDR3 protein. The authors' filters were not applied to this entry. Of 96,000 or so distinct CDR3 sequences in the sample, about 9.6% were seen once. CDR3 length: 20 residues.

This sample comprised whole blood, obtained in connection with sensitization to the hapten diphenylcyclopropenone (DPC). This receptor was taken from a woman aged 40 to 50 with alopecia areata. Some clones in this sample may be carry-over from other donors' samples. The chain carries TRBV21-1 and TRBJ2-7; TRBD2, the table's D call, was not compared with the DNA. TRBV21-1 is a listed pseudogene. The CDR3 DNA sequence: TGTGCCAGCAGCAAAGTAAGGTCGCAGGCGATGGGACTAGGACCCTACGAGCAGTACTTC. It encodes CASSKVRSQAMGLGPYEQYF.